Shown below are 27 T cell receptor beta chains from a single sample sequenced in a study of blood T cell repertoires in COVID-19. The protocol was immunoSEQ multiplex PCR, while the TCRdb copy is restricted to in-frame clones and leaves out a portion. The sample has under 200,000 clones; more than 75% are singletons. The sample taken for sequencing was peripheral blood. These receptors came from a man aged 50-60 years who had recovered from COVID-19.

This clone came up once. This rearrangement joins TRBV18 to TRBJ1-5, with 9 bases lining up with TRBD1. Unmatched junction bases numbered 5, after V lost 4 bases and J lost 1 base. The germline CDR1 and CDR2 sequences are KGHSH and LQKENI. The CDR3 runs to 16 residues. The CDR3 nucleotides are TGTGCCAGCTCACAGACCGGGACAGGGAGCAATCAGCCCCAGCATTTT. This translates into CASSQTGTGSNQPQHF.

The V call is TRBV28, the J call TRBJ2-5; perhaps TRBD1 as D (6 bases). Trimming took 1 base from V and 4 from J, leaving 13 bases between them. This CDR3 comprises 15 residues. Germline CDR1 MDHEN, CDR2 SYDVKM. The CDR3 reads CASSLSQGGRETQYF. CDR3 DNA sequence: TGTGCCAGCAGTTTATCACAGGGTGGACGAGAGACCCAGTACTTC.

The chain recombines TRBV15 with TRBJ1-5; TRBD1 agrees at 10 bases. The CDR3 is 15 residues long. The germline CDR1 and CDR2 sequences are LNHNV and YYDKDF (reference sequence). V dropped 3 bases and J dropped 5; count of bases not matched to a gene: 4. The CDR3 loop is CATSRGQGSHQPQHF. The CDR3 nucleotides are TGTGCCACCAGCAGGGGACAGGGGAGTCATCAGCCCCAGCATTTT.

Comments on this clone: Other DNA sequences in the sample encode the same CDR3. The rearrangement links TRBV2 to TRBJ2-3; D gene ambiguous. Germline V lookup: CDR1 SNHLY, CDR2 FYNNEI. This CDR3 region has 13 residues. The V gene lost 6 bases and the J gene lost 1 base, with 8 bases spanning the gap. For the CDR3, the DNA is TGTGCCAGCAGCCTTCGGGGCACAGATACGCAGTATTTT. Its protein is CASSLRGTDTQYF.

The chain links TRBV12-3 or TRBV12-4 to TRBJ2-7; 7 nucleotides align to TRBD1. Trimming took 5 bases from V and 3 from J; bases not matched to a gene: 4. This CDR3 region has 13 residues. The CDR3 DNA is TGTGCCAGCAGTATGACAGGGTTCTACGAGCAGTACTTC. The encoded protein is CASSMTGFYEQYF.

The chain is built from TRBV21-1 and TRBJ2-5; the DNA was not compared with TRBD1, the D call given in the table. TRBV21-1 is an annotated pseudogene. There are 15 residues in the CDR3. The DNA of the CDR3 is TGTGCCAGCAGCAGAGGGGACAGGGGAACGGAGACCCAGTACTTC. Amino acids: CASSRGDRGTETQYF.

The chain has TRBV5-1 and TRBJ2-3, with TRBD1 matching 7 bases. Trimming cost V 2 bases and J 4 bases; bases outside gene matches: 7. Germline CDR1 is SGHRS and CDR2 is YFSETQ. The CDR3 is 15 residues long. The CDR3 loop is CASSFRGGSADTQYF. In nucleotides, the CDR3 is TGCGCCAGCAGCTTTCGAGGGGGCAGTGCAGATACGCAGTATTTT.

The rearrangement uses TRBV2 and TRBJ1-1; no clear D gene. Germline CDR1 and CDR2: SNHLY and FYNNEI. Trimming removed 0 bases from V and 5 bases from J, with 7 bases in between. The CDR3 is 13 residues long. The CDR3 DNA is TGTGCCAGCAGTGAAGCTCTAGGAACTGAAGCTTTCTTT. This encodes CASSEALGTEAFF. The full variable domain, its missing parts supplied by reference TRBV2 and TRBJ1-1, is EPEVTQTPSHQVTQMGQEVILRCVPISNHLYFYWYRQILGQKVEFLVSFYNNEISEKSEIFDDQFSVERPDGSNFTLKIRSTKLEDSAMYFCASSEALGTEAFFGQGTRLTVV.

This clone was observed a single time. This rearrangement joins TRBV4-1 to TRBJ2-3; 12 bases match TRBD2. Germline CDR1 MGHRA, CDR2 YSYEKL. V lost 4 bases and J lost 4; bases outside the gene matches: 9. This CDR3 region has 17 residues. CDR3 nucleotides: TGCGCCAGCAGCCGCACATCCGGGACTAGCGGGCCAGATACGCAGTATTTT. Protein product: CASSRTSGTSGPDTQYF.

CDR3 coding DNA: TGTGCCAGCAGTCGCGCAGGGATCGGAGGGGACTATGGCTACACCTTC. It codes for CASSRAGIGGDYGYTF. The chain links TRBV27 to TRBJ1-2, with D perhaps matching TRBD1 (5 bases). V lost 5 bases, J lost 3 bases, and 19 bases lay in between. Germline assignment: CDR1 MNHEY and CDR2 SMNVEV (reference sequence). CDR3 length: 16 residues.

The rearrangement joins TRBV28 to TRBJ1-5; the D gene is possibly TRBD1 (5 bases). Deletions cut 5 bases from V and 2 bases from J, with 13 bases between. Germline V gives CDR1 MDHEN, CDR2 SYDVKM. The length of the CDR3 is 15 residues. CDR3 nucleotide sequence: TGTGCCAGCAGTCTCCTTAGACAGCGCAATCAGCCCCAGCATTTT. Protein product: CASSLLRQRNQPQHF.

The rearrangement links TRBV29-1 to TRBJ2-1; tentative D call: TRBD2 (6 bases). The CDR3 contains 14 residues. Per germline, CDR1 SQVTM and CDR2 ANQGSEA. V was shortened by 4 bases and J by 0 bases, with 10 bases between the two germline ends. In DNA, the CDR3 is TGCAGCGTTGGGCCTAGCGACTCCTACAATGAGCAGTTCTTC. Translated, it gives CSVGPSDSYNEQFF.

V usage is TRBV28 and J usage is TRBJ2-3; TRBD2 agrees at 14 bases. CDR3 size: 14 residues. Germline lookup yields CDR1 MDHEN and CDR2 SYDVKM. The V and J ends lost 10 bases and 9 bases, in that order; junction bases with no gene match: 9. The CDR3 spells CATATSGGAGTQYF. Here the CDR3 DNA reads TGTGCCACCGCGACTAGCGGGGGGGCCGGGACGCAGTATTTT. The entire variable domain, with the rest obtained from reference TRBV28 and TRBJ2-3, is as follows: DVKVTQSSRYLVKRTGEKVFLECVQDMDHENMFWYRQDPGLGLRLIYFSYDVKMKEKGDIPEGYSVSREKKERFSLILESASTNQTSMYLCATATSGGAGTQYFGPGTRLTVL.

J is TRBJ1-3 and V is TRBV27; the match to TRBD1 covers 7 bases. Germline lookup yields CDR1 MNHEY and CDR2 SMNVEV (reference sequence). Losses at the gene ends were 5 bases for V and 0 bases for J; bases not matched to a gene: 10. The length of the CDR3 is 17 residues. CDR3 in amino acids: CASSQRRQGNSGNTIYF. In DNA form, the CDR3 reads TGTGCCAGCAGTCAACGTAGACAGGGAAACTCTGGAAACACCATATATTTT.

The chain is built from TRBV7-4 and TRBJ2-7; D ambiguous. V was clipped by 7 bases and J by 1 base, with 5 bases between them. Per the germline V gene, CDR1 is SGHVT and CDR2 is SQSDAQ. CDR3 length equals 11 residues. CDR3 nucleotides: TGTGCCAGCATCCCTTCCTACGAGCAGTACTTC. Translated: CASIPSYEQYF.

This clone was seen a single time. The chain has TRBV7-2 and TRBJ2-1; 12 nucleotides line up with TRBD1. The CDR3 is 14 residues long. After removal of 8 bases from V and 5 bases from J, the junction contained 4 bases not matched to a gene. Germline V gives CDR1 SGHTA, CDR2 FQGNSA. CDR3 sequence reads: CASVRDRGHNEQFF. CDR3 sequence (DNA): TGTGCCAGCGTCCGGGACAGGGGGCACAATGAGCAGTTCTTC.

The gene calls are TRBV7-3 and TRBJ2-2; 8 bases align to TRBD2. This CDR3 is built from 14 residues. Germline-derived CDR1 and CDR2 are SGHTA and FQGTGA. V lost 3 bases to trimming and J lost 5 bases; unmatched junction nucleotides: 2. This CDR3 reads CASSFGTSTGELFF. The DNA for the CDR3 is TGTGCCAGCAGCTTCGGGACTAGTACCGGGGAGCTGTTTTTT.

In this sample, this clone turned up once. The J gene is TRBJ2-7, the V gene TRBV30, with 11 bases aligning to TRBD2. CDR1 and CDR2 from the germline V gene are GTSNPN and SVGIG (reference sequence). The V segment lost 4 bases and the J segment 7 bases; nucleotides outside the gene matches: 6. There are 13 residues in the CDR3. The CDR3 region has the DNA TGTGCCTGGAATAGCGGGGGGGCCGGTGAGCAGTACTTC. Residues: CAWNSGGAGEQYF. Full variable domain (outside the CDR3, taken from reference TRBV30 and TRBJ2-7): SQTIHQWPATLVQPVGSPLSLECTVEGTSNPNLYWYRQAAGRGLQLLFYSVGIGQISSEVPQNLSASRPQDRQFILSSKKLLLSDSGFYLCAWNSGGAGEQYFGPGTRLTVT.

The V gene is TRBV13, the J gene TRBJ1-1; the D is unclear. Per the germline V gene, CDR1 is PRHDT and CDR2 is FYEKMQ (reference sequence). The CDR3 sequence is 15 residues long. The ends were cut back, 7 bases at V and 3 bases at J, with 18 bases in the middle. CDR3 sequence (DNA): TGTGCCAGCACTACCAAAGAGGATTTGCACACTGAAGCTTTCTTT. Its protein is CASTTKEDLHTEAFF.

CDR3 coding DNA: TGTGCCAGCAGGCCGGGACTAGCGGTTAACACCGGGGAGCTGTTTTTT. Its protein product is CASRPGLAVNTGELFF. This rearrangement joins TRBV9 to TRBJ2-2, with TRBD2 identical over 11 bases. J gave up 2 bases and V 5 bases, and 5 bases lay outside the gene matches. Germline values: CDR1 SGDLS, CDR2 YYNGEE. This CDR3 region has 16 residues.

Only one count was recorded for this clone. The chain has TRBV7-2 and TRBJ1-2; D not certain. V was clipped by 0 bases and J by 0 bases, with 8 bases between them. The CDR3 runs to 15 residues. The germline V gene encodes CDR1 SGHTA and CDR2 FQGNSA. CDR3 in DNA: TGTGCCAGCAGCTTAGCCGGGATTACTAACTATGGCTACACCTTC. Its protein product is CASSLAGITNYGYTF.

The chain has TRBV7-8 and TRBJ1-5; D remains ambiguous. Trimming pared 9 bases from V and 1 base from J, leaving 13 bases between. The CDR3 extends over 14 amino acids. Germline CDR1 and CDR2: SGHVS and FQNEAQ. Here the CDR3 DNA reads TGTGCCAGTTCCGTAGACGGGAGCAATCAGCCCCAGCATTTT. Translating it yields CASSVDGSNQPQHF.

The gene calls are TRBV5-6 and TRBJ2-7; 8 bases map to TRBD1. This CDR3 is built from 16 residues. Germline CDR1 reads SGHDT; CDR2 reads YYEEEE. V lost 0 bases and J lost 5; bases outside the gene matches: 10. CDR3 DNA sequence: TGTGCCAGCAGCTTGGCCGGGCAGGGGGCGATCCACGAGCAGTACTTC. It yields the protein CASSLAGQGAIHEQYF.

The chain employs TRBV5-1 and TRBJ2-5, with TRBD2 identical over 10 bases. Germline CDR1 and CDR2: SGHRS and YFSETQ. The junction had 10 bases not matched to a gene; V was cut back by 0 bases and J by 5 bases. The CDR3 is made up of 17 amino acids. The DNA of the CDR3 is TGCGCCAGCAGCTTGGCCGGGGCTAGCGGGAGTGGGGAGACCCAGTACTTC. Translating gives CASSLAGASGSGETQYF.

The V gene is TRBV5-6, the J gene TRBJ1-2; unclear D gene. Between the trimmed V and J ends, which lost 5 bases and 8 bases, there was a span of 10 bases. Germline V gene sequence: CDR1 SGHDT, CDR2 YYEEEE. The CDR3 has 11 amino acids. CDR3 loop: CASSNGWGYTF. The CDR3 DNA is TGTGCCAGCAGTAACGGGTGGGGCTACACCTTC.

The V and J genes are TRBV4-1 and TRBJ2-3; 7 bases match TRBD2. V trimming: 4 bases; J trimming: 1 base; junction bases outside the gene matches: 8. Germline CDR1 and CDR2: MGHRA and YSYEKL. CDR3 length: 16 amino acids. CDR3 region: CASSPRGSGGTDTQYF. CDR3 DNA sequence: TGCGCCAGCAGCCCTCGGGGGAGCGGGGGCACAGATACGCAGTATTTT.

The chain carries TRBV2 and TRBJ1-5; D unclear. The V end was cut by 6 bases, the J end by 2 bases, with 17 bases between. The CDR3 spans 16 residues. Looked up from germline, CDR1 is SNHLY and CDR2 is FYNNEI. CDR3 sequence reads: CASSQNRGSGNQPQHF. CDR3 in DNA: TGTGCCAGCAGCCAGAACCGGGGATCGGGCAATCAGCCCCAGCATTTT.